This T cell receptor beta chain was sequenced for a study of cytomegalovirus exposure and HLA in healthy donors. PCR used 60 Vbeta primers and 13 Jbeta primers. Sequenced by immunoSEQ multiplex PCR; TCRdb stores in-frame clones only, minus some. The sample contains about 190,000 clones, approximately 80% of which appear only once. This CDR3 region has 15 residues. The germline V and J ends were trimmed by 5 bases and 2 bases, with 10 bases remaining between them. Per germline, CDR1 MNHEY and CDR2 SMNVEV (reference sequence). The sample was PBMCs. The TCR originated in a woman in her twenties or thirties in good health and CMV-seropositive. The V and J genes are TRBV27 and TRBJ2-6; TRBD1 is a possible D gene (6 bases). This CDR3 is CASSPTGTGANVLTF. The CDR3 DNA sequence: TGTGCCAGCAGTCCTACAGGGACTGGGGCCAACGTCCTGACTTTC.